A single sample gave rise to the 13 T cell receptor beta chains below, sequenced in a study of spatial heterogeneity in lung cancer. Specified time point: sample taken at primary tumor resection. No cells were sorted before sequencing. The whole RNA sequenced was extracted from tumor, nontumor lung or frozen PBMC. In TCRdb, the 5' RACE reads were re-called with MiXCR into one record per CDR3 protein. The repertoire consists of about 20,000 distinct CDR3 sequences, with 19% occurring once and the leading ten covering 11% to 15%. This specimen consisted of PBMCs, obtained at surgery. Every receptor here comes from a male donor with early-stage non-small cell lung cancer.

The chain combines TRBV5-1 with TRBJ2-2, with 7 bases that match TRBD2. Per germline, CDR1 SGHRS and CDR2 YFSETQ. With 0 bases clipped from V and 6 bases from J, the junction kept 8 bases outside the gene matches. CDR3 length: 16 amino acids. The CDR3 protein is CASSLELAAAPGELFF. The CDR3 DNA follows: TGCGCCAGCAGCTTGGAGCTAGCGGCGGCACCCGGGGAGCTGTTTTTT.

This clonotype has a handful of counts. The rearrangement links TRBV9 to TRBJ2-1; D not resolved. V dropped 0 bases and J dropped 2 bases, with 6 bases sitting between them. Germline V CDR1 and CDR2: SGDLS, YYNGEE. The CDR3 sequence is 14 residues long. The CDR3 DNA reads TGTGCCAGCAGCGTAGCCTTGACCTACAATGAGCAGTTCTTC. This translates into CASSVALTYNEQFF.

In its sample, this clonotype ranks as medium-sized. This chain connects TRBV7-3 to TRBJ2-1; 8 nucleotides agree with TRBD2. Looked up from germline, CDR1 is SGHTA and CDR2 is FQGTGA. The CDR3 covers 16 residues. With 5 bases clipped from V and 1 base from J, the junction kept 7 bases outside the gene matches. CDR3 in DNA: TGTGCCAGCAGCCCGCTGACTAGCGCTTCCTACAATGAGCAGTTCTTC. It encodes CASSPLTSASYNEQFF.

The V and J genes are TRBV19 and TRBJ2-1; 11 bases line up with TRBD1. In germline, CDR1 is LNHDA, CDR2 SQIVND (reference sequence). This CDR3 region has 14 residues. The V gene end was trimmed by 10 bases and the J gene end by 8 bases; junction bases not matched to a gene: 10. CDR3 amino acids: CATRTGGAGHEQFF. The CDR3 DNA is TGTGCCACCCGGACAGGGGGCGCGGGGCATGAGCAGTTCTTC.

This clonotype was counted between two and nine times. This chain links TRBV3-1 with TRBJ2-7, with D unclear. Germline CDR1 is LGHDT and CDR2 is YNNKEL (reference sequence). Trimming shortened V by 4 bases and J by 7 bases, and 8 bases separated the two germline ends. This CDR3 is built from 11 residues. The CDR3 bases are TGTGCCAGCAGCCTACAGTGGGAGCAGTACTTC. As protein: CASSLQWEQYF.

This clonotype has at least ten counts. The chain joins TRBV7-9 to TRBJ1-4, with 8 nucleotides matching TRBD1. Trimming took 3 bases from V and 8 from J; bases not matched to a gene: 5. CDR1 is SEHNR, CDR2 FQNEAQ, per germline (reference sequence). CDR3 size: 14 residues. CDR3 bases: TGTGCCAGCAGCTTCGACAGGGGAGACGAAAAACTGTTTTTT. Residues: CASSFDRGDEKLFF.

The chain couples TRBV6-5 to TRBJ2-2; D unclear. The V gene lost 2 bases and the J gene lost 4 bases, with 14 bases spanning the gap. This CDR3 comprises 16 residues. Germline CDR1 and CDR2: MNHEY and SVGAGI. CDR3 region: CASSYAHLRSTGELFF. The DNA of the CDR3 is TGTGCCAGCAGTTACGCCCATCTTCGGAGCACCGGGGAGCTGTTTTTT.

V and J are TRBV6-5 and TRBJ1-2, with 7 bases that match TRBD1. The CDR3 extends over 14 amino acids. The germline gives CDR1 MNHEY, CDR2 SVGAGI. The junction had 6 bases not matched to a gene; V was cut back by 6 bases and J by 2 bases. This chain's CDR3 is CASRPLRGNYGYTF. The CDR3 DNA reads TGTGCCAGCAGGCCCCTCAGGGGGAACTATGGCTACACCTTC.

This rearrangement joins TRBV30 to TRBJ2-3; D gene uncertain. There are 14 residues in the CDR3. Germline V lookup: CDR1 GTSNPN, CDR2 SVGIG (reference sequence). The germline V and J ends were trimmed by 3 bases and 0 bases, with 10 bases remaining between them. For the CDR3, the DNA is TGTGCCTGGAGATCCAGCTATAGCACAGATACGCAGTATTTT. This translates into CAWRSSYSTDTQYF.

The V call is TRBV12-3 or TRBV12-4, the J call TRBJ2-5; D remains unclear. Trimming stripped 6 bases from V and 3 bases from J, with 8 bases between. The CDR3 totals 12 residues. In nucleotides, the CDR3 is TGTGCCAGCAGCCTAGTGGAAGAGACCCAGTACTTC. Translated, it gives CASSLVEETQYF.

The CDR3 DNA reads TGCAGTGCTAGCACGGGGGGGACAGATACGCAGTATTTT. Translation gives CSASTGGTDTQYF. V usage is TRBV20-1 and J usage is TRBJ2-3, with TRBD2 identical over 8 bases. CDR1 DFQATT and CDR2 SNEGSKA come from the germline V gene (reference sequence). Germline trimming cut 3 bases from V and 3 bases from J; bases unmatched to any gene: 2. CDR3 length: 13 amino acids.

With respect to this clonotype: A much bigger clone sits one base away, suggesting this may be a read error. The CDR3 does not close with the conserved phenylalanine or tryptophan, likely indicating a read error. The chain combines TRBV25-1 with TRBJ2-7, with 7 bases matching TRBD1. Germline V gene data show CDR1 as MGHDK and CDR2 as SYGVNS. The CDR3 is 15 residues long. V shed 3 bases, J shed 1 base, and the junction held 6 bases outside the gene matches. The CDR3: CASSDRQGNSYEQYL. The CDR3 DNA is TGTGCCAGCAGTGACCGACAGGGTAATTCCTACGAGCAGTACCTC.

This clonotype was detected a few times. The CDR3 DNA is TGCAGCGTTTCTCTGACAGGGGTCACCGGGGAGCTGTTTTTT. As protein: CSVSLTGVTGELFF. V usage is TRBV29-1 and J usage is TRBJ2-2; TRBD1 matches at 8 bases. Germline CDR1 and CDR2: SQVTM and ANQGSEA. The CDR3 loop spans 14 amino acids. The V segment lost 5 bases and the J segment 4 bases; nucleotides outside the gene matches: 6.